The 5 T cell receptor beta chains listed next were all sequenced from one sample in a study of cytomegalovirus exposure and HLA in healthy donors. Primers included in the PCR were 60 Vbeta and 13 Jbeta primers. TCRdb's table, derived via immunoSEQ multiplex PCR, lists solely in-frame clones and lacks some. The sample records tens of thousands of clones, roughly 69% being singletons. Sequencing was carried out using PBMCs. Receptor source: a woman younger than 45 in good health and CMV-seronegative.

With regard to this clone: Other DNA sequences in this specimen translate into the identical CDR3. V gene TRBV7-8 combines with J gene TRBJ2-7; 10 nucleotides agree with TRBD1. The CDR3 runs 15 residues. J gave up 0 bases and V 1 base, and 0 bases lay outside the gene matches. In germline, CDR1 is SGHVS, CDR2 FQNEAQ. The CDR3 spells CASSLGDRGSYEQYF. The CDR3 DNA sequence: TGTGCCAGCAGCTTAGGGGACAGGGGCTCCTACGAGCAGTACTTC.

The chain links TRBV28 to TRBJ1-1; D may be TRBD1 (5 bases). Trimming removed 7 bases from V and 7 bases from J, with 13 bases in between. This CDR3 has 12 amino acids. The germline CDR1 and CDR2 sequences are MDHEN and SYDVKM. The CDR3 nucleotides read TGTGCCAGCATCCTGGGGGGTGGTGAAGCTTTCTTT. Translated, it gives CASILGGGEAFF.

The chain recombines TRBV7-2 with TRBJ1-3; D gene ambiguous. The CDR3 runs to 15 residues. Trimming took off 2 bases at V and 4 bases at J, with 12 bases between the two ends. Per the germline V gene, CDR1 is SGHTA and CDR2 is FQGNSA. The CDR3 nucleotides read TGTGCCAGCAGCTTATTAAGGTCCGGGGGAAACACCATATATTTT. Protein: CASSLLRSGGNTIYF. Full variable domain (rest looked up from reference TRBV7-2 and TRBJ1-3): GAGVSQSPSNKVTEKGKDVELRCDPISGHTALYWYRQSLGQGLEFLIYFQGNSAPDKSGLPSDRFSAERTGGSVSTLTIQRTQQEDSAVYLCASSLLRSGGNTIYFGEGSWLTVV.

This clone appeared a few times. The chain combines TRBV5-1 with TRBJ1-1; D not certain. The length of the CDR3 is 15 residues. Germline loops: CDR1 SGHRS, CDR2 YFSETQ. The ends were cut back, 0 bases at V and 0 bases at J, with 9 bases in the middle. CDR3 nucleotide sequence: TGCGCCAGCAGCTTGGGGGTGGGCATGAACACTGAAGCTTTCTTT. Translation gives CASSLGVGMNTEAFF.

V usage is TRBV29-1 and J usage is TRBJ2-7; D possibly corresponds to TRBD1 (6 bases). CDR3 length equals 15 residues. Trimming stripped 7 bases from V and 3 bases from J, with 22 bases between. Looked up from germline, CDR1 is SQVTM and CDR2 is ANQGSEA. The CDR3 DNA reads TGCAGCGCGAGAAACGATACAGGGTACTTCTACGAGCAGTACTTC. Protein product: CSARNDTGYFYEQYF.